These T cell receptor beta chains were read from a single sample in a study of cytomegalovirus exposure and HLA in healthy donors. Clones were sequenced by immunoSEQ multiplex PCR, and TCRdb holds only the in-frame ones, with some missing. Of 150,000 to 200,000 clones in the sample, roughly 95% were seen once. The sample comprised PBMCs. These receptors all come from a young woman in good health and CMV-seronegative. Each CDR3 is given without its conserved first and last residue. The D gene is left open where the match is weak.

V gene	D gene	J gene	CDR3 protein
TRBV4-2	TRBD1	TRBJ1-1	ASSQDQGTGFPITEAF
TRBV15	TRBD2	TRBJ2-3	ATSRDPGTSGGAQY
TRBV7-2	TRBD1	TRBJ1-1	ASSLRDSGMNTEAF
TRBV5-1	-	TRBJ2-5	ASSQSRGVFQETQY
TRBV28	TRBD1	TRBJ1-3	ASSLVQGEAGNTIY
TRBV6-1	TRBD1	TRBJ1-2	ASSQGAVYGYT
TRBV5-6	-	TRBJ2-1	ASSFRPGLYGGEQF
TRBV4-2	TRBD2	TRBJ2-1	ASSQDSGGGAYNEQF
TRBV25-1	-	TRBJ1-4	ATSDSWPDSRVF
TRBV7-2	TRBD1	TRBJ1-2	ASSLVPPGQGMGNYGYT
TRBV12-5	-	TRBJ1-1	ASARRGRGTEAF
TRBV7-9	TRBD1	TRBJ1-2	ASSSGTALNYGYT
TRBV7-2	TRBD2	TRBJ2-5	ASSSAPMSGGKETQY
TRBV20-1	-	TRBJ1-1	SALAPTEAF
TRBV21-1	-	TRBJ1-4	ASGLGGKRGVGLF
TRBV7-9	-	TRBJ1-1	ASSLTANTEAF
TRBV9	TRBD2	TRBJ2-1	ASSVGEGLAGVDEQF
TRBV11-2	-	TRBJ1-3	ASSLVRGRGNTIY
TRBV7-6	-	TRBJ1-1	ASSRLAYIFSISNMNTEAF
TRBV6-6	-	TRBJ2-2	ASSYLGETGELF
TRBV4-2	-	TRBJ2-7	ASSQDRVSHEQY
TRBV6-5	-	TRBJ2-3	ASRSSTDTQY
TRBV6-6	TRBD1	TRBJ1-4	ASSYTAGGGNEKLF